A single sample is the source of the 25 T cell receptor beta chains below, sequenced in a study of blood T cell repertoires in COVID-19. Sequenced by immunoSEQ multiplex PCR; TCRdb stores in-frame clones only, minus some. The sample includes 100,000 to 150,000 clones, over 80% seen only once; the top ten take about a tenth. The sample taken for sequencing was peripheral blood. All receptors come from a man aged 35 to 55 with active or convalescent COVID-19.

V and J are TRBV2 and TRBJ2-4; 12 nucleotides agree with TRBD1. The CDR3 contains 15 residues. CDR1 and CDR2 (germline): SNHLY, FYNNEI. V trimming: 6 bases; J trimming: 2 bases; junction bases outside the gene matches: 2. The CDR3 nucleotides are TGTGCCAGCAGGGGACAGGGGGCGCCCAAAAACATTCAGTACTTC. It encodes CASRGQGAPKNIQYF.

The V gene is TRBV5-4, the J gene TRBJ2-3; D remains ambiguous. The ends were cut back, 2 bases at V and 0 bases at J, with 7 bases in the middle. Germline lookup yields CDR1 SGHNT and CDR2 YYREEE (reference sequence). The CDR3 sequence is 14 residues long. For the CDR3, the DNA is TGTGCCAGCAGCTTATCCGAGAGCACAGATACGCAGTATTTT. Translation gives CASSLSESTDTQYF.

CDR3 loop: CASSLVSQQETQYF. The CDR3, as DNA: TGTGCCAGCAGCTTAGTGAGCCAACAAGAGACCCAGTACTTC. The chain couples TRBV7-2 to TRBJ2-5; no reliable D call. CDR1 is SGHTA and CDR2 is FQGNSA in the germline V gene. The CDR3 extends over 14 amino acids. V lost 1 base and J lost 2, with 8 bases in between.

The chain has TRBV3-1 (or the pseudogene TRBV3-2) and TRBJ1-1, with D uncertain. The germline V gene encodes CDR1 LGHDT and CDR2 YNNKEL (reference sequence). The CDR3 runs to 11 residues. With 4 bases removed from V and 8 bases from J, the gap between germline ends came to 8 bases. CDR3 residues: CASSRGEEAFF. CDR3 bases: TGTGCCAGCAGCCGAGGCGAAGAAGCTTTCTTT.

This chain uses TRBV5-6 with TRBJ1-5, with 7 bases that match TRBD1. The CDR3 spans 14 residues. Germline lookup yields CDR1 SGHDT and CDR2 YYEEEE. After removal of 4 bases from V and 3 bases from J, the junction contained 4 bases not matched to a gene. CDR3 DNA sequence: TGTGCCAGCAGCGCGGGACAGTCCAATCAGCCCCAGCATTTT. As protein: CASSAGQSNQPQHF.

The chain uses TRBV4-1 and TRBJ2-1; 9 positions agree with TRBD1. CDR3 length equals 16 residues. The ends lost 0 bases at V and 6 bases at J; junction bases unmatched: 6. In germline, CDR1 is MGHRA, CDR2 YSYEKL. The DNA of the CDR3 is TGCGCCAGCAGCCAAGAGGTGGGACAGGGTTTCAATGAGCAGTTCTTC. Translated: CASSQEVGQGFNEQFF.

The chain joins TRBV10-3 to TRBJ1-5; 9 bases agree with TRBD1. CDR3 length equals 15 residues. From germline, CDR1 is ENHRY and CDR2 SYGVKD. V lost 8 bases to trimming and J lost 3 bases; unmatched junction nucleotides: 8. The CDR3 region is CAIGGRQGDNQPQHF. In DNA form, the CDR3 reads TGTGCCATCGGGGGACGACAGGGGGACAATCAGCCCCAGCATTTT.

The V and J genes are TRBV11-3 and TRBJ2-3; D is ambiguous. With 4 bases removed from V and 0 bases from J, the gap between germline ends came to 2 bases. In germline, CDR1 is SGHNT, CDR2 YENEEA. The CDR3 spans 12 residues. CDR3 bases: TGTGCCAGCAGCTCGAGCACAGATACGCAGTATTTT. Its protein is CASSSSTDTQYF.

The V call is TRBV7-3, the J call TRBJ2-1, with 9 positions matching TRBD1. This CDR3 comprises 15 residues. Germline V gives CDR1 SGHTA, CDR2 FQGTGA. V was pared by 4 bases and J by 2 bases, with 3 bases of the junction left unmatched. CDR3 DNA sequence: TGTGCCAGCAGCTCGGACAGGGGTACCTACAATGAGCAGTTCTTC. This translates into CASSSDRGTYNEQFF.

This clone was seen a single time. The chain carries TRBV5-1 and TRBJ2-7; D gene uncertain. Per the germline V gene, CDR1 is SGHRS and CDR2 is YFSETQ. The CDR3 is 14 amino acids. V shed 0 bases and J shed 0 bases, with 7 bases lying between them. CDR3 in DNA: TGCGCCAGCAGCTTGGCGTCGAGCTCCTACGAGCAGTACTTC. Translation gives CASSLASSSYEQYF. The variable domain in full, completed from reference TRBV5-1 and TRBJ2-7, reads KAGVTQTPRYLIKTRGQQVTLSCSPISGHRSVSWYQQTPGQGLQFLFEYFSETQRNKGNFPGRFSGRQFSNSRSEMNVSTLELGDSALYLCASSLASSSYEQYFGPGTRLTVT.

This clone has only one observation. V usage is TRBV30 and J usage is TRBJ2-5; 11 bases are a match to TRBD1. Germline V CDR1 and CDR2: GTSNPN, SVGIG (reference sequence). The junction had 0 bases not matched to a gene; V was cut back by 3 bases and J by 9 bases. There are 11 residues in the CDR3. The CDR3 is CAWRGQGAQYF. The CDR3 nucleotides read TGTGCCTGGAGGGGACAGGGGGCCCAGTACTTC. Filled out from reference TRBV30 and TRBJ2-5, the complete variable domain reads SQTIHQWPATLVQPVGSPLSLECTVEGTSNPNLYWYRQAAGRGLQLLFYSVGIGQISSEVPQNLSASRPQDRQFILSSKKLLLSDSGFYLCAWRGQGAQYFGPGTRLLVL.

The chain combines TRBV10-2 with TRBJ1-1; 7 bases map to TRBD1. The CDR3 is 12 amino acids. Germline V gives CDR1 WSHSY, CDR2 SAAADI. After removal of 8 bases from V and 10 bases from J, the junction contained 10 bases not matched to a gene. CDR3 bases: TGCGCCAGCTTAGGGGACAGTCTCATAGCTTTCTTT. It codes for CASLGDSLIAFF.

The rearrangement uses TRBV27 and TRBJ1-1, with 7 bases that match TRBD1. This CDR3 is 16 amino acids long. Unmatched junction bases numbered 15, after V lost 6 bases and J lost 5 bases. CDR1 MNHEY and CDR2 SMNVEV come from the germline V gene (reference sequence). DNA of the CDR3: TGTGCCAGCAGACGACATATCCTGACAGGGCGGACTGAAGCTTTCTTT. It is translated as CASRRHILTGRTEAFF.

The rearrangement uses TRBV4-1 and TRBJ2-7; TRBD2 aligns across 13 bases. This CDR3 has 16 residues. Germline CDR1 reads MGHRA; CDR2 reads YSYEKL. V shed 3 bases, J shed 4 bases, and the junction held 6 bases outside the gene matches. The CDR3 sequence: CASSQATSGGVYEQYF. The DNA for the CDR3 is TGCGCCAGCAGCCAGGCTACTAGCGGGGGGGTTTACGAGCAGTACTTC.

This sequence joins TRBV5-1 and TRBJ2-3; D remains ambiguous. The CDR3 is 12 residues long. V was shortened by 2 bases and J by 1 base, with 2 bases between the two germline ends. Germline assignment: CDR1 SGHRS and CDR2 YFSETQ. In DNA, the CDR3 is TGCGCCAGCAGCTTCGGCACAGATACGCAGTATTTT. Protein: CASSFGTDTQYF.

Only a few counts were recorded for this clone. The chain employs TRBV7-3 and TRBJ2-5, with a possible D match to TRBD2 (6 bases). The CDR3 spans 15 residues. Germline V gene data show CDR1 as SGHTA and CDR2 as FQGTGA. Trimming left V 0 bases short and J 1 base short, with 9 bases between. CDR3 sequence reads: CASSLTGDFQETQYF. DNA for the CDR3: TGTGCCAGCAGCTTAACGGGGGACTTCCAAGAGACCCAGTACTTC.

The chain has TRBV6-5 and TRBJ2-5, with TRBD1 matching 7 bases. Trimming cost V 6 bases and J 5 bases; bases outside gene matches: 12. CDR1 is MNHEY, CDR2 SVGAGI, per germline. This CDR3 is built from 15 residues. CDR3 sequence (DNA): TGTGCCAGCAGCCCCCGACAGGGAGCTCTCGAGACCCAGTACTTC. Amino acid sequence: CASSPRQGALETQYF.

The chain uses TRBV29-1 and TRBJ1-3, with TRBD1 as a possible D gene (6 bases). Germline assignment: CDR1 SQVTM and CDR2 ANQGSEA. Between the trimmed V and J ends, which lost 3 bases and 4 bases, there was a span of 16 bases. The CDR3 has 15 residues. CDR3 protein: CSVEYFHQGGNTIYF. In DNA form, the CDR3 reads TGCAGCGTTGAGTACTTTCACCAGGGGGGAAACACCATATATTTT.

The V gene is TRBV7-6, the J gene TRBJ2-5; D is possibly TRBD2 (7 bases). V was clipped by 7 bases and J by 5 bases, with 20 bases between them. The CDR3 spans 15 residues. Germline V gene data show CDR1 as SGHVS and CDR2 as FNYEAQ. The CDR3 sequence is CASTPSRGPRETQYF. CDR3 nucleotides: TGTGCCAGCACCCCGTCGCGGGGGCCTAGGGAGACCCAGTACTTC.

The V and J genes are TRBV19 and TRBJ2-1; 8 bases match TRBD2. Per germline, CDR1 LNHDA and CDR2 SQIVND (reference sequence). With V trimmed by 8 bases and J by 7 bases, 7 bases remained unmatched. CDR3 length equals 13 residues. In DNA, the CDR3 is TGTGCCAGTTGGGGACTAGAGAGGAATGAGCAGTTCTTC. Residues: CASWGLERNEQFF.

The chain uses TRBV5-1 and TRBJ1-2; no firm D call. The CDR3 sequence is 13 residues long. The germline V and J ends were trimmed by 4 bases and 1 base, with 8 bases remaining between them. Germline CDR1 is SGHRS and CDR2 is YFSETQ. CDR3 sequence reads: CASSPTNNYGYTF. The CDR3 region has the DNA TGCGCCAGCAGCCCGACAAATAACTATGGCTACACCTTC.

This clone was recorded once. The rearrangement links TRBV21-1 to TRBJ2-7; TRBD2 is taken as the D call from the table, unchecked against the DNA. TRBV21-1 is reported as a pseudogene. The CDR3 covers 14 residues. The CDR3 region is CASSKAASPYEQYF. The CDR3 DNA is TGTGCCAGCAGCAAAGCAGCATCCCCCTACGAGCAGTACTTC.

The CDR3: CASSLAHGNTEAFF. In DNA, the CDR3 is TGTGCCAGCAGCTTGGCCCACGGGAACACTGAAGCTTTCTTT. V gene TRBV5-4 combines with J gene TRBJ1-1; D gene ambiguous. Trimming removed 0 bases at V and 1 base at J, with 7 bases between. This CDR3 is built from 14 residues. The V gene's germline CDR1 is SGHNT and CDR2 YYREEE (reference sequence).

This sequence joins TRBV5-6 and TRBJ2-7; TRBD1 matches 9 bases. CDR3 length: 14 amino acids. Germline values: CDR1 SGHDT, CDR2 YYEEEE. With 2 bases clipped from V and 2 bases from J, the junction kept 2 bases outside the gene matches. This CDR3 reads CASSFRTGAYEQYF. DNA for the CDR3: TGTGCCAGCAGCTTTCGGACAGGGGCCTACGAGCAGTACTTC.

The chain employs TRBV6-6 and TRBJ2-2; 9 nucleotides line up with TRBD2. V was pared by 7 bases and J by 2 bases, with 5 bases of the junction left unmatched. This CDR3 is built from 15 residues. Germline-derived CDR1 and CDR2 are MNHNY and SVGAGI (reference sequence). In nucleotides, the CDR3 is TGTGCCAGCACCCTTAGCGGGGGAAACACCGGGGAGCTGTTTTTT. This sequence encodes CASTLSGGNTGELFF.